The 16 T cell receptor beta chains reported below all come from one sample, sequenced in a study of Graves' ophthalmopathy and Graves' hyperthyroidism. RNA transcripts yielded amplified TCR beta CDR3 regions. The first-round RT-PCR employed HTBI primers together with the Qiagen OneStep RT-PCR kit. A multiplex PCR was then performed as the second round. TCRdb re-called the multiplex PCR reads through MiXCR, storing one row per CDR3 protein. Found here are over a million distinct CDR3 sequences, about 36% of them singletons; the top ten hold 11%. Sequencing was carried out using peripheral blood or thyroid tissue (not recorded which). The receptors derive from an adult man with Graves' hyperthyroidism.

This clonotype was seen at least ten times. V and J are TRBV29-1 and TRBJ2-6; possibly TRBD2 for D (5 bases). The ends were cut back, 0 bases at V and 0 bases at J, with 12 bases in the middle. This CDR3 region has 17 residues. Germline assignment: CDR1 SQVTM and CDR2 ANQGSEA. CDR3 region: CSVEDRGTSSGANVLTF. As DNA, the CDR3 is TGCAGCGTTGAAGATCGGGGAACGAGCTCTGGGGCCAACGTCCTGACTTTC.

This clonotype was counted at least ten times. V and J are TRBV10-3 and TRBJ2-2; D not resolved. The V end was cut by 6 bases, the J end by 7 bases, with 9 bases between. CDR3 size: 12 residues. The germline V gene has CDR1 ENHRY and CDR2 SYGVKD. The CDR3 is CAISAVDGELFF. The CDR3 nucleotides are TGTGCCATCAGCGCGGTGGACGGGGAGCTGTTTTTT.

This clonotype was seen many times. The J gene is TRBJ1-6, the V gene TRBV10-3, with no clear D. The CDR3 totals 14 residues. The ends were cut back, 5 bases at V and 7 bases at J, with 12 bases in the middle. CDR1 ENHRY and CDR2 SYGVKD come from the germline V gene. In nucleotides, the CDR3 is TGTGCCATCAGTCTTACGGACTTAAATTCACCCCTCCACTTT. Its translation is CAISLTDLNSPLHF.

The rearrangement links TRBV19 to TRBJ2-7, with D possibly being TRBD1 or TRBD2 (5 bases each). The CDR3 totals 15 residues. Trimming cost V 3 bases and J 7 bases, with 19 bases left between them. In germline, CDR1 is LNHDA, CDR2 SQIVND (reference sequence). This chain's CDR3 is CASSISGDGFGEQYF. CDR3 DNA sequence: TGTGCCAGTAGTATTTCCGGGGACGGTTTTGGGGAGCAGTACTTC.

This clonotype was observed at least ten times. The chain carries TRBV7-3 and TRBJ2-7; possible D gene TRBD2, 7 bases. The CDR3 has 14 amino acids. Germline V lookup: CDR1 SGHTA, CDR2 FQGTGA. V lost 5 bases, J lost 6 bases, and 17 bases lay in between. The CDR3 bases are TGTGCCAGCAGCCCCAGGGGTGGCGGGAGCGAGCAGTACTTC. The encoded protein is CASSPRGGGSEQYF. Filled out from reference TRBV7-3 and TRBJ2-7, the complete variable domain reads GAGVSQTPSNKVTEKGKYVELRCDPISGHTALYWYRQSLGQGPEFLIYFQGTGAADDSGLPNDRFFAVRPEGSVSTLKIQRTERGDSAVYLCASSPRGGGSEQYFGPGTRLTVT.

The chain recombines TRBV11-2 with TRBJ2-5; possible D gene TRBD1, 6 bases. Trimming left V 4 bases short and J 5 bases short, with 20 bases between. The CDR3 consists of 16 residues. Germline CDR1 reads SGHAT; CDR2 reads FQNNGV. The chain's CDR3 is CASSSGDISLRETQYF. In DNA, the CDR3 is TGTGCCAGCAGCTCCGGGGACATCTCATTGCGCGAGACCCAGTACTTC.

CDR3 sequence reads: CASSLFGTLQETQYF. The CDR3 nucleotides read TGTGCCAGCAGCTTATTCGGGACCTTACAAGAGACCCAGTACTTC. This chain connects TRBV7-9 to TRBJ2-5, with D perhaps given as TRBD1 or TRBD2 (5 bases each). The CDR3 consists of 15 residues. Trimming stripped 2 bases from V and 2 bases from J, with 12 bases between. Germline V lookup: CDR1 SEHNR, CDR2 FQNEAQ (reference sequence).

CDR3 nucleotides: TGCGCCAGCAGCCCGACAGCGAGGGATGGCTACACCTTC. Amino acids: CASSPTARDGYTF. V usage is TRBV5-1 and J usage is TRBJ1-2; D may be TRBD1 (5 bases). CDR3 length: 13 residues. In germline, CDR1 is SGHRS, CDR2 YFSETQ. V was clipped by 4 bases and J by 6 bases, with 13 bases between them.

In its sample, this clonotype was seen many times. The chain has TRBV4-1 and TRBJ1-2; D remains unclear. The CDR3 loop spans 16 amino acids. From germline, CDR1 is MGHRA and CDR2 YSYEKL. V lost 1 base and J 3 bases, leaving 15 bases between the germline ends. The CDR3 region is CASSQAAADTHYGYTF. The CDR3 DNA sequence: TGCGCCAGCAGCCAAGCGGCAGCTGATACTCACTATGGCTACACCTTC.

This clonotype has ten or more counts. This chain joins TRBV6-1 and TRBJ1-4; possible D gene TRBD1, 6 bases. In germline, CDR1 is MNHNS, CDR2 SASEGT. The CDR3 is 16 residues long. Trimming pared 10 bases from V and 1 base from J, leaving 19 bases between. The CDR3 region is CATSPGQSRTNEKLFF. CDR3 sequence (DNA): TGTGCCACATCACCGGGACAATCCCGAACTAATGAAAAACTGTTTTTT.

The chain couples TRBV27 to TRBJ1-2; D remains ambiguous. From germline, CDR1 is MNHEY and CDR2 SMNVEV (reference sequence). Trimming cost V 6 bases and J 3 bases, with 14 bases left between them. The CDR3 has 14 residues. CDR3 loop: CASRDLGGYYGYTF. CDR3 DNA sequence: TGTGCCAGCAGGGACCTCGGAGGGTACTATGGCTACACCTTC.

This clonotype has ten or more counts. The V and J genes are TRBV7-3 and TRBJ2-3; D might be TRBD1 (6 bases). Germline V lookup: CDR1 SGHTA, CDR2 FQGTGA. Trimming took off 5 bases at V and 1 base at J, with 10 bases between the two ends. CDR3 length: 14 amino acids. The CDR3: CASSTGFGTDTQYF. CDR3 DNA: TGTGCCAGCAGCACAGGGTTTGGCACAGATACGCAGTATTTT.

This sequence joins TRBV2 and TRBJ2-7, with 11 bases matching TRBD2. There are 14 residues in the CDR3. Trimming cost V 6 bases and J 3 bases; bases outside gene matches: 4. From germline, CDR1 is SNHLY and CDR2 FYNNEI. The CDR3 spells CASSTGLAVYEQYF. DNA for the CDR3: TGTGCCAGCAGCACGGGACTAGCGGTCTACGAGCAGTACTTC.

The sample holds many counts of this clonotype. The rearrangement joins TRBV5-1 to TRBJ1-3; the D gene is possibly TRBD1 (5 bases). The length of the CDR3 is 16 residues. CDR1 is SGHRS and CDR2 is YFSETQ in the germline V gene. V lost 2 bases and J 0 bases, leaving 12 bases between the germline ends. The CDR3 nucleotides read TGCGCCAGCAGCTTTAGTACGGGGGACTCTGGAAACACCATATATTTT. Translating it yields CASSFSTGDSGNTIYF.

CDR3 amino acids: CASSPKRTERNEKLFF. The CDR3 DNA reads as TGTGCCAGCTCACCTAAGCGGACAGAACGAAATGAAAAACTGTTTTTT. V usage is TRBV18 and J usage is TRBJ1-4; TRBD1 might be the D (6 bases). The CDR3 is made up of 16 amino acids. Trimming took off 3 bases at V and 5 bases at J, with 16 bases between the two ends. CDR1 and CDR2 (germline): KGHSH, LQKENI.

About this clonotype: With a much larger clone just one base away, this may be a read error. The chain is built from TRBV20-1 and TRBJ2-5, with TRBD1 identical over 7 bases. Germline V gives CDR1 DFQATT, CDR2 SNEGSKA (reference sequence). V was pared by 5 bases and J by 2 bases, with 8 bases of the junction left unmatched. The CDR3 has 14 amino acids. Written as DNA, the CDR3 is TGCAGTGCTGTGCCGGGACAGAGACAAGAGACCCAGTACTTC. Its protein is CSAVPGQRQETQYF.